This is a list of T cell receptor beta chains from one sample in a study of OX40 agonist ivuxolimab in advanced cancers. Libraries were prepared by immunoSEQ multiplex PCR; TCRdb keeps only in-frame clonotypes and omits some of them. The sample records approximately 50,000 clones, roughly 85% being singletons. Source: CD4+ or CD8+ T cells sorted from blood, taken in a trial of the OX40 agonist ivuxolimab. The receptors come from an adult with an advanced solid tumor such as melanoma, head and neck, liver or kidney cancer. Each CDR3 is given with its conserved first and last residue. D genes are given only for firm matches. Not every row has a clone size; where given, it reads once, few, many or a size class.

CASSLRYTEAFF | TGTGCCAGCAGTTTACGGTACACTGAAGCTTTCTTT | . | TRBJ1-1 | TRBV28 | .
CASSLATRANTGELFF | TGCGCCAGCAGCTTGGCCACTCGGGCGAACACCGGGGAGCTGTTTTTT | . | TRBJ2-2 | TRBV5-1 | .
CASSPQSTVNTEAFF | TGTGCCAGCAGTCCTCAATCGACGGTGAACACTGAAGCTTTCTTT | . | TRBJ1-1 | TRBV2 | .
CASSVQGAANEKLFF | TGTGCCAGCAGCGTACAGGGGGCGGCTAATGAAAAACTGTTTTTT | TRBD1 | TRBJ1-4 | TRBV9 | .
CASSEPETQYF | TGTGCCAGCAGCGAACCAGAGACCCAGTACTTC | . | TRBJ2-5 | TRBV11-2 | .
CASSWRSSYNEQFF | TGTGCCAGCAGTTGGAGGAGCTCCTACAATGAGCAGTTCTTC | . | TRBJ2-1 | TRBV27 | .
CASSMKDSYNQPQHF | TGTGCCAGTAGTATGAAGGACAGCTACAATCAGCCCCAGCATTTT | . | TRBJ1-5 | TRBV19 | .
CASSEGEGGTTYEQYF | TGTGCCAGCAGTGAAGGGGAAGGGGGGACGACCTACGAGCAGTACTTC | . | TRBJ2-7 | TRBV6-1 | .
CASSQISGGTYEQYF | TGTGCCAGCAGCCAAATTAGCGGGGGGACCTACGAGCAGTACTTC | TRBD2 | TRBJ2-7 | TRBV4-2 | .
CASRRYPDDRGPGAFF | TGTGCCAGCAGACGCTACCCCGACGACAGGGGGCCTGGAGCTTTCTTT | TRBD1 | TRBJ1-1 | TRBV6-4 | .
CASSTSLAGTYNEQFF | TGTGCCAGCAGCACCTCACTAGCGGGAACCTACAATGAGCAGTTCTTC | TRBD2 | TRBJ2-1 | TRBV5-5 | .
CASSTTGFQTQYF | TGTGCCAGTAGTACAACTGGTTTTCAGACCCAGTACTTC | . | TRBJ2-5 | TRBV19 | .
CASSFTGTRAKQYF | TGTGCCAGCAGCTTCACCGGGACAAGGGCGAAGCAGTACTTC | . | TRBJ2-7 | TRBV11-2 | .
CASSFSGTSYF | TGTGCCAGCAGCTTCTCAGGGACATCGTACTTC | . | TRBJ2-7 | TRBV11-2 | .
CASQTKAGDYNEQFF | TGTGCCAGTCAAACCAAAGCGGGAGACTACAATGAGCAGTTCTTC | TRBD2 | TRBJ2-1 | TRBV19 | once
CASSPQRGSSYEQYF | TGTGCCAGCTCACCACAGCGGGGGAGCTCCTACGAGCAGTACTTC | TRBD2 | TRBJ2-7 | TRBV18 | .
CASSQPGTSKAHLIFEQYF | TGTGCCAGCAGCCAACCCGGGACTAGTAAGGCCCACCTTATCTTCGAGCAGTACTTC | . | TRBJ2-7 | TRBV21-1 | .
CASSESLNTEAFF | TGCGCCAGCAGTGAGAGTCTCAACACTGAAGCTTTCTTT | . | TRBJ1-1 | TRBV10-1 | .
CASSLGLAGTDTQYF | TGTGCCAGTAGCCTGGGACTAGCGGGCACAGATACGCAGTATTTT | TRBD2 | TRBJ2-3 | TRBV19 | .